Detailed here is one T cell receptor (beta chain). Its matching antigen is unknown. This entry belongs to a study of Ad26.COV2.S vaccination and SARS-CoV-2 variants. Sample treatment: about 20 received Ad26.COV2.S at low or high dose, single or two shots; about 5 received placebo; per-sample allocation not given. Sampling was performed 63 days after the first vaccine or placebo injection. Notes on the study in general: With respect to non-spike TCR breadth, vaccine and placebo recipients were similar.

Profiled with immunoSEQ multiplex PCR; TCRdb holds only in-frame clones, not every one. Counted here are about 320,000 clones, about nine tenths occurring once; the ten biggest clones make up roughly 6%. CDR3 size: 15 residues. The germline V gene encodes CDR1 WNHNN and CDR2 SYGVQD (reference sequence). The ends were cut back, 2 bases at V and 1 base at J, with 10 bases in the middle. Sequenced material: peripheral blood, taken in a trial of Ad26.COV2.S vaccine versus placebo. The chain has TRBV10-1 and TRBJ2-3; the D call may be TRBD1 or TRBD2 (6 bases each). The receptor comes from a person aged 18-65 years who received the Ad26.COV2.S COVID-19 vaccine or a placebo. CDR3 in DNA: TGCGCCAGCAGTGAGGCCCGGGGGCGCACAGATACGCAGTATTTT. Its protein is CASSEARGRTDTQYF.